This T cell receptor beta chain stems from a study of radiation and T cells in renal cell carcinoma. Study outcomes and limitations: Top tumor clonotypes rose in blood 2 weeks post-radiation, then contracted.

In germline, CDR1 is SGDLS, CDR2 YYNGEE. Between the trimmed V and J ends, which lost 3 bases and 3 bases, there was a span of 9 bases. CDR3 size: 13 residues. The protocol was immunoSEQ multiplex PCR, while the TCRdb copy is restricted to in-frame clones and leaves out a portion. The table includes about 49,000 clones, approximately 80% detected once. This clone was seen a handful of times. The antigen remains undetermined. Time point noted: baseline pretreatment blood. Sample treatment: 15 Gy SBRT to primary tumor, nephrectomy 4 weeks later. This sequence originates from a woman aged 65 to 85 with renal cell carcinoma. The J gene is TRBJ1-1, the V gene TRBV9; D might be TRBD1 (6 bases). The material sequenced was blood, taken from a patient whose treatment included radiotherapy and nephrectomy. CDR3 in amino acids: CASSEQGHTEAFF. The CDR3 DNA is TGTGCCAGCAGCGAACAGGGTCACACTGAAGCTTTCTTT.